This entry lists 9 T cell receptor beta chains sequenced from one sample in a study of T cell repertoires in cytomegalovirus infection. No antigen has been identified for these receptors. One entry per CDR3 protein results from TCRdb running MiXCR on the reads. The table has approximately 770,000 distinct CDR3 sequences, about 28% seen once. The material was cultured CD8+ T cells from PBMCs, obtained from culture after CMV antigen stimulation. The source of these receptors is a human donor in good health (CMV status not recorded). Some clones in this sample may be carry-over from other donors' samples.

This clonotype was recorded a few times. The rearrangement links TRBV28 to TRBJ2-1; 7 bases match TRBD2. The CDR3 extends over 16 amino acids. CDR1 is MDHEN and CDR2 is SYDVKM in the germline V gene. Unmatched junction bases numbered 4, after V lost 2 bases and J lost 0 bases. The CDR3 nucleotides are TGTGCCAGCAGTTTAGCTAGCGGAAGCTCCTACAATGAGCAGTTCTTC. Encoded protein: CASSLASGSSYNEQFF.

The chain links TRBV4-3 to TRBJ1-1; D is ambiguous. The CDR3 sequence is 16 residues long. The germline V gene has CDR1 LGHNA and CDR2 YSLEER. V was pared by 0 bases and J by 3 bases, with 14 bases between. CDR3 sequence (DNA): TGCGCCAGCAGCCAAGAATTAAGGGCTTTGGACACTGAAGCTTTCTTT. Residues: CASSQELRALDTEAFF.

This clonotype is a singleton in its sample. V usage is TRBV5-6 and J usage is TRBJ2-5; D uncertain. The length of the CDR3 is 13 residues. Looked up from germline, CDR1 is SGHDT and CDR2 is YYEEEE. Trimming left V 3 bases short and J 5 bases short, with 11 bases between. CDR3 region: CASSSRAFETQYF. The CDR3 DNA reads as TGTGCCAGCAGCTCGAGAGCTTTCGAGACCCAGTACTTC.

This clonotype was detected only a few times. The rearrangement uses TRBV7-9 and TRBJ2-7, with 9 bases identical to TRBD1. The CDR3 spans 17 residues. J was trimmed by 3 bases and V by 4 bases; bases with no gene match: 13. Germline values: CDR1 SEHNR, CDR2 FQNEAQ (reference sequence). In DNA, the CDR3 is TGTGCCAGCAGCTCACTAGAGGTGACAGGGGGAGTCTACGAGCAGTACTTC. It specifies CASSSLEVTGGVYEQYF.

This clonotype was detected ten times or more. This chain joins TRBV7-2 and TRBJ2-1, with 8 positions matching TRBD1. This CDR3 has 12 amino acids. The V gene's germline CDR1 is SGHTA and CDR2 FQGNSA. The ends lost 4 bases at V and 8 bases at J; junction bases unmatched: 1. The DNA of the CDR3 is TGTGCCAGCAGCTCGACAGGGGATGAGCAGTTCTTC. Translation gives CASSSTGDEQFF.

The J gene is TRBJ2-3, the V gene TRBV29-1, with 9 bases matching TRBD1. This CDR3 contains 14 residues. The V segment lost 6 bases and the J segment 3 bases; nucleotides outside the gene matches: 7. Germline V gives CDR1 SQVTM, CDR2 ANQGSEA. CDR3 loop: CSVPGQGWTDTQYF. The CDR3 coding sequence is TGCAGCGTACCGGGACAGGGTTGGACAGATACGCAGTATTTT.

The chain combines TRBV6-6 with TRBJ1-4; D gene ambiguous. Germline V gives CDR1 MNHNY, CDR2 SVGAGI (reference sequence). This CDR3 comprises 15 residues. With 7 bases removed from V and 3 bases from J, the gap between germline ends came to 15 bases. In DNA form, the CDR3 reads TGTGCCAGCACTATCTACCCTGGGTCTAATGAAAAACTGTTTTTT. Its translation is CASTIYPGSNEKLFF.

The rearrangement links TRBV28 to TRBJ1-5; 8 positions agree with TRBD1. The CDR3 contains 15 residues. The V gene's germline CDR1 is MDHEN and CDR2 SYDVKM. The V segment lost 4 bases and the J segment 3 bases; nucleotides outside the gene matches: 5. CDR3 nucleotide sequence: TGTGCCAGCAGTTCCCGGGACAGGCTCAATCAGCCCCAGCATTTT. This codes for CASSSRDRLNQPQHF.

This chain links TRBV6-8 with TRBJ2-6; D may correspond to TRBD1 or TRBD2 (5 bases each). Trimming removed 1 base at V and 4 bases at J, with 8 bases between. The germline gives CDR1 MNHGY, CDR2 SAAAGT. The CDR3 covers 15 residues. As DNA, the CDR3 is TGTGCCAGCAGTTACTACGGGGCCGGGGCCAACGTCCTGACTTTC. It encodes CASSYYGAGANVLTF.